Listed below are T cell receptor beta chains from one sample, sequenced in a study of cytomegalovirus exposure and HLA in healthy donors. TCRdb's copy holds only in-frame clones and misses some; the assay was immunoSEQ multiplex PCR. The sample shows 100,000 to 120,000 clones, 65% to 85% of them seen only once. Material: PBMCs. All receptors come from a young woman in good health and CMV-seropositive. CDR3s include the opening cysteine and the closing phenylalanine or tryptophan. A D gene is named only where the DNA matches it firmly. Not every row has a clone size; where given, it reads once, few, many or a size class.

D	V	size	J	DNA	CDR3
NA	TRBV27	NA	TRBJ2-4	TGTGCCAGCAGTCTAGGGGCCATAAACATTCAGTACTTC	CASSLGAINIQYF
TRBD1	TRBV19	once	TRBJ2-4	TGTGCCAGTAGTATAGCGGGACAGGGTGATTTTAACATTCAGTACTTC	CASSIAGQGDFNIQYF
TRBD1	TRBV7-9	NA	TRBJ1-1	TGTTCCAGCAGCTTCACAGGGGAAGGTGCTTTCTTT	CSSSFTGEGAFF
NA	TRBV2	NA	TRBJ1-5	TGTGCCACCGCCACAGAAGCTTATAGCAATCAGCCCCAGCATTTT	CATATEAYSNQPQHF
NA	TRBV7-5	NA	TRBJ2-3	TGTGCCAGAAGCCCCGAGAGGGGGTACACAGATACGCAGTATTTT	CARSPERGYTDTQYF
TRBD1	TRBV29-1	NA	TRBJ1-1	TGCAGCGCCGCACAGGGGAGTACTGAAGCTTTCTTT	CSAAQGSTEAFF
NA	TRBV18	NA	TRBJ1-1	TGTGCCAGCTCAAAGTTAGTGGGGCTGAACACTGAAGCTTTCTTT	CASSKLVGLNTEAFF
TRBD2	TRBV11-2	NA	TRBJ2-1	TGTGCCAGCAGCTTAGTGGTGACTAGCGGGGGTTACAATGAGCAGTTCTTC	CASSLVVTSGGYNEQFF
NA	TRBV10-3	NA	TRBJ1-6	TGTGCCATCAGGGCGGATCAGAGCTCCTATAATTCCCCCCTCCACTTT	CAIRADQSSYNSPLHF
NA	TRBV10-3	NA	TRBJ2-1	TGTGCCATCAGCATCACGGACAATGAGCAGTTCTTC	CAISITDNEQFF
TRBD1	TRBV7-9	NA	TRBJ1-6	TGTGCCAGCAGCTTAGATAAGACAGGGGATAATTCACCCCTCCACTTT	CASSLDKTGDNSPLHF
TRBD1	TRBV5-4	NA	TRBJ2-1	TGTGCCAGCAGCGAGGGACAGGGCCCCTACAATGAGCAGTTCTTC	CASSEGQGPYNEQFF
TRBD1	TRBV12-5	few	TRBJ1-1	TGTGCTAGTGCCACCATGGGGACAGGGACTGAAGCTTTCTTT	CASATMGTGTEAFF
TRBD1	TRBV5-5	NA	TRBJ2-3	TGTGCCAGCAGCATAGGGGACAGGGGAAACACAGATACGCAGTATTTT	CASSIGDRGNTDTQYF
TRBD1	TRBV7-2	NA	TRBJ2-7	TGTGCCAGCAGCCGCTCGACAGGGAGCGAGCAGTACTTC	CASSRSTGSEQYF
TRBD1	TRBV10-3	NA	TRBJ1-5	TGTGCCATCTCCCTACAGGGGGCCAATCAGCCCCAGCATTTT	CAISLQGANQPQHF
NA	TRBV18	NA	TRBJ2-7	TGTGCCAGCTCACCACCCCATTCCGGGTACGAGCAGTACTTC	CASSPPHSGYEQYF
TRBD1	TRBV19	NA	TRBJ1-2	TGTGCCAGTAGCCCAGGACAGGGGGTAGGTGGCTACACCTTC	CASSPGQGVGGYTF
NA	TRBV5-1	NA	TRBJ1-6	TGCGCCAGCAGCCCTCAGGGTGACTATAATTCACCCCTCCACTTT	CASSPQGDYNSPLHF
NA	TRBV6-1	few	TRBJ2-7	TGTGCCAGCAGTGACCTGACAGCGACCTACGAGCAGTACTTC	CASSDLTATYEQYF
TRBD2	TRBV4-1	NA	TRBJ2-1	TGCGCCAGCAGCCAAGGCGGGGGGGGATACAATGAGCAGTTCTTC	CASSQGGGGYNEQFF
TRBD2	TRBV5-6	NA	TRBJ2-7	TGTGCCAGCAGCTTGAAGGGACTAGCGGGATCCGGCGAGCAGTACTTC	CASSLKGLAGSGEQYF
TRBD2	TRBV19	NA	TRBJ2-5	TGTGCCAGTAGTATGGGGACTAGCGGGGGCTTGTACCAAGAGACCCAGTACTTC	CASSMGTSGGLYQETQYF
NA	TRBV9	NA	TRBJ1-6	TGTGCCAGCAGCGCAGCGCCGGAAGATTCACCCCTCCACTTT	CASSAAPEDSPLHF
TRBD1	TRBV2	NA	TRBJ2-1	TGTGCCAGCAGGGGGGGACAGGGCTACAATGAGCAGTTCTTC	CASRGGQGYNEQFF
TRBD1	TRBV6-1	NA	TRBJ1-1	TGTGCCAGCAGGGTCCCGGGACAGGGACGTGAAGCTTTCTTT	CASRVPGQGREAFF